The clone carrying this T cell receptor beta chain was detected only a few times. Its target is not known. This record belongs to a study of CD8 T cells in ankylosing spondylitis. Germline CDR1 reads SEHNR; CDR2 reads FQNEAQ (reference sequence). The CDR3 totals 14 residues. Trimming shortened V by 0 bases and J by 1 base, and 6 bases separated the two germline ends. TCRdb re-called the 5' RACE reads with MiXCR, one entry per CDR3 protein. The sample lists approximately 340,000 distinct CDR3 sequences; about 14% were seen once. Findings and caveats of the study: Disease-linked clones were reportedly significantly enriched in matched ankylosing spondylitis synovial fluid.

The TCR comes from a male donor with ankylosing spondylitis or in good health (not recorded which). Sequences were obtained from blood, either unsorted or a sorted T cell fraction (not recorded which). The rearrangement uses TRBV7-9 and TRBJ1-1; D is undetermined. Here the CDR3 reads CASSLAKRNTEAFF. The CDR3 coding sequence is TGTGCCAGCAGCTTAGCAAAGCGGAACACTGAAGCTTTCTTT. The variable domain in full, completed from reference TRBV7-9 and TRBJ1-1, reads DTGVSQNPRHKITKRGQNVTFRCDPISEHNRLYWYRQTLGQGPEFLTYFQNEAQLEKSRLLSDRFSAERPKGSFSTLEIQRTEQGDSAMYLCASSLAKRNTEAFFGQGTRLTVV.